This entry features one TCR beta chain sequence. Its antigen is undetermined. The data were taken from a study of cytomegalovirus exposure and HLA in healthy donors. Study results and limitations: Among TCR beta chains, those listed as cytomegalovirus-associated numbered about 160.

Germline CDR1 and CDR2: MNHEY and SVGAGI. V lost 5 bases and J lost 1; bases outside the gene matches: 3. This CDR3 has 15 amino acids. The repertoire was sequenced with immunoSEQ multiplex PCR; TCRdb's copy has only in-frame clones and lacks some. The sample records about 110,000 clones, 95% being singletons. The sample taken for sequencing was PBMCs. J is TRBJ2-1 and V is TRBV6-5, with 9 nucleotides matching TRBD1. This receptor was taken from a woman between 18 and 30 years old in good health and CMV-seronegative. The CDR3 reads CASSLGQGSYNEQFF. DNA of the CDR3: TGTGCCAGCAGTCTGGGACAGGGATCCTACAATGAGCAGTTCTTC.